This record concerns one T cell receptor beta chain sequence. What it binds is unknown. The data were obtained in a study of T-cell memory formation after mild COVID-19. On the study more broadly: TCR clusters mostly belonged to single donors. Notes on the study in general: Clones that got smaller from day 15 to 85 had even CD4/CD8, while clones growing later tipped toward CD4+.

TCRdb passed the 5' RACE reads through MiXCR, listing each CDR3 protein once. This sample yields around 260,000 distinct CDR3 sequences, of which 15% to 20% are seen a single time; 20% to 25% belongs to the top ten. CDR3 length: 14 amino acids. With 6 bases clipped from V and 7 bases from J, the junction kept 9 bases outside the gene matches. Per germline, CDR1 SGHTA and CDR2 FQGNSA. The origin of this receptor is a man younger than 35 who had mild COVID-19 (a few samples of this study predate the infection). Cell type and time point are not known. V is TRBV7-2 and J is TRBJ1-3; 7 bases fit TRBD1. The material sequenced was PBMCs or a T cell subset sorted from them (not recorded which). CDR3 sequence (DNA): TGTGCCAGCAGACTTACAGGGGAAGGGAACACCATATATTTT. Translating it yields CASRLTGEGNTIYF.